Each of the 20 T cell receptor beta chains below was sequenced from the same sample in a study of OX40 agonist ivuxolimab in advanced cancers. Profiled with immunoSEQ multiplex PCR; TCRdb holds only in-frame clones, not every one. The sample comprises approximately 91,000 clones, more than 75% of which are singletons, and around 4.5% rests with the top ten. Sequenced material: CD4+ or CD8+ T cells sorted from blood, taken in a trial of the OX40 agonist ivuxolimab. These receptors came from an adult with an advanced solid tumor such as melanoma, head and neck, liver or kidney cancer.

The chain is built from TRBV5-1 and TRBJ2-5, with TRBD2 matching over 11 bases. Germline V gene lookup returns CDR1 SGHRS and CDR2 YFSETQ. The CDR3 is 16 residues long. V was pared by 1 base and J by 4 bases, with 6 bases of the junction left unmatched. CDR3 nucleotide sequence: TGCGCCAGCAGCTTGAGGCTAGCGGGGGGAGGAGAGACCCAGTACTTC. Its translation: CASSLRLAGGGETQYF.

This clone was counted only a few times. The V gene is TRBV7-6, the J gene TRBJ2-7; 8 positions match TRBD1. Unmatched junction bases numbered 9, after V lost 2 bases and J lost 6 bases. The CDR3 is made up of 15 amino acids. From germline, CDR1 is SGHVS and CDR2 FNYEAQ. The CDR3 nucleotides read TGTGCCAGCAGCTTACTCGGGCAGGGGGCCCTCGAGCAGTACTTC. Its translation: CASSLLGQGALEQYF.

The chain employs TRBV19 and TRBJ2-3; TRBD1 might be the D (6 bases). This CDR3 is 15 amino acids long. V was trimmed by 6 bases and J by 0 bases, leaving 13 bases between them. Germline CDR1 LNHDA, CDR2 SQIVND (reference sequence). In nucleotides, the CDR3 is TGTGCCAGTAGCATAAGGACAGACAGCACAGATACGCAGTATTTT. Its protein product is CASSIRTDSTDTQYF. Full variable domain (rest looked up from reference TRBV19 and TRBJ2-3): DGGITQSPKYLFRKEGQNVTLSCEQNLNHDAMYWYRQDPGQGLRLIYYSQIVNDFQKGDIAEGYSVSREKKESFPLTVTSAQKNPTAFYLCASSIRTDSTDTQYFGPGTRLTVL.

This rearrangement joins TRBV7-2 to TRBJ2-7; a possible D gene is TRBD2 (5 bases). Germline CDR1 and CDR2: SGHTA and FQGNSA. Trimming cost V 1 base and J 2 bases, with 18 bases left between them. The CDR3 contains 17 residues. CDR3 residues: CASSLVPPGSAAYEQYV. For the CDR3, the DNA is TGTGCCAGCAGCTTAGTTCCCCCGGGGTCAGCAGCCTACGAGCAGTACGTC.

The chain combines TRBV5-5 with TRBJ2-7; no reliable D call. This CDR3 comprises 13 residues. V lost 4 bases and J lost 3, with 11 bases in between. The germline V gene has CDR1 SGHKS and CDR2 YYEKEE (reference sequence). This CDR3 reads CASSPPWSYEQYV. DNA for the CDR3: TGTGCCAGCAGCCCCCCGTGGAGCTACGAGCAGTACGTC.

CDR3 nucleotides: TGCAGCGTTGAGGTCCAGACGAACACTGAAGCTTTCTTT. Encoded protein: CSVEVQTNTEAFF. V usage is TRBV29-1 and J usage is TRBJ1-1; D call uncertain. The CDR3 length is 13 residues. V lost 3 bases and J lost 1, with 9 bases in between. In germline, CDR1 is SQVTM, CDR2 ANQGSEA. The whole variable domain, remainder taken from reference TRBV29-1 and TRBJ1-1, is SAVISQKPSRDICQRGTSLTIQCQVDSQVTMMFWYRQQPGQSLTLIATANQGSEATYESGFVIDKFPISRPNLTFSTLTVSNMSPEDSSIYLCSVEVQTNTEAFFGQGTRLTVV.

V is TRBV11-2 and J is TRBJ2-4; possibly TRBD1 for D (6 bases). V shed 0 bases and J shed 6 bases, with 12 bases lying between them. Germline CDR1 reads SGHAT; CDR2 reads FQNNGV. This CDR3 region has 15 residues. The CDR3, as DNA: TGTGCCAGCAGCTTAGACGGGCGAGGGGGAAACATTCAGTACTTC. This encodes CASSLDGRGGNIQYF. Full variable domain (outside the CDR3, taken from reference TRBV11-2 and TRBJ2-4): EAGVAQSPRYKIIEKRQSVAFWCNPISGHATLYWYQQILGQGPKLLIQFQNNGVVDDSQLPKDRFSAERLKGVDSTLKIQPAKLEDSAVYLCASSLDGRGGNIQYFGAGTRLSVL.

The J gene is TRBJ1-1, the V gene TRBV2; D gene ambiguous. Trimming left V 6 bases short and J 2 bases short, with 10 bases between. CDR3 length: 13 residues. Per germline, CDR1 SNHLY and CDR2 FYNNEI. The CDR3 spells CASSVAPNTEAFF. As DNA, the CDR3 is TGTGCCAGCAGCGTAGCACCCAACACTGAAGCTTTCTTT.

The gene calls are TRBV6-5 and TRBJ1-5, with no clear D. The germline gives CDR1 MNHEY, CDR2 SVGAGI. The CDR3 is 13 amino acids. With 2 bases removed from V and 4 bases from J, the gap between germline ends came to 6 bases. CDR3 region: CASSYSSNQPQHF. The DNA for the CDR3 is TGTGCCAGCAGTTACAGTTCTAATCAGCCCCAGCATTTT.

Notes on this clone: No DNA is shown, since the ends of the CDR3 on it are uncertain; the CDR3 is the one TCRdb lists. This chain links TRBV27 with TRBJ1-4; the D segment call TRBD1 is taken from the table without a DNA check. Germline values: CDR1 MNHEY, CDR2 SMNVEV (reference sequence). The CDR3 totals 19 residues, both ends included. This CDR3 is CASSPQTGTGIPLMKNCFF.

CDR3 sequence: CASSLEAGYSYEQYF. In nucleotides, the CDR3 is TGCGCCAGCAGCTTGGAAGCGGGTTACTCCTACGAGCAGTACTTC. This sequence joins TRBV5-1 and TRBJ2-7, with TRBD2 as a possible D gene (6 bases). Germline-derived CDR1 and CDR2 are SGHRS and YFSETQ. The CDR3 is 15 amino acids. V dropped 0 bases and J dropped 0 bases, with 10 bases sitting between them.

This sequence joins TRBV28 and TRBJ1-4; D is possibly TRBD1 (5 bases). CDR1 and CDR2 (germline): MDHEN, SYDVKM. The CDR3 contains 13 residues. V was shortened by 10 bases and J by 8 bases, with 17 bases between the two germline ends. The CDR3 bases are TGTGCCACCGGTGGGGGTTCCGAGGAAAAACTGTTTTTT. As protein: CATGGGSEEKLFF.

The chain combines TRBV10-1 with TRBJ2-7; D is tentatively TRBD1 or TRBD2 (5 bases each). The CDR3 spans 16 residues. The germline V gene encodes CDR1 WNHNN and CDR2 SYGVQD (reference sequence). Trimming shortened V by 1 base and J by 4 bases, and 17 bases separated the two germline ends. This CDR3 reads CASSEYWIWGLYEQYV. The CDR3 DNA reads as TGCGCCAGCAGTGAGTATTGGATTTGGGGGTTGTACGAGCAGTACGTC.

The V and J genes are TRBV14 and TRBJ2-1, with 11 bases identical to TRBD2. Germline loops: CDR1 SGHDN, CDR2 FVKESK. V dropped 3 bases and J dropped 2; count of bases not matched to a gene: 3. This CDR3 spans 16 amino acids. CDR3 sequence: CASSHLAGGPYNEQFF. CDR3 coding DNA: TGTGCCAGCAGCCACCTAGCGGGAGGACCCTACAATGAGCAGTTCTTC.

This clone ranks as medium-sized (0.01 to 0.1%). The chain links TRBV7-9 to TRBJ1-2, with a tentative D call TRBD1 (5 bases). CDR1 and CDR2 (germline): SEHNR, FQNEAQ (reference sequence). Trimming removed 0 bases from V and 6 bases from J, with 11 bases in between. This CDR3 contains 14 residues. CDR3 loop: CASSLADSPNGYTF. Here the CDR3 DNA reads TGTGCCAGCAGCTTAGCAGACAGTCCGAATGGCTACACCTTC.

J is TRBJ1-1 and V is TRBV7-8; D gene ambiguous. The CDR3 totals 16 residues. CDR1 is SGHVS, CDR2 FQNEAQ, per germline. Trimming shortened V by 1 base and J by 4 bases, and 16 bases separated the two germline ends. The CDR3 sequence is CASSLELVWALTEAFF. For the CDR3, the DNA is TGTGCCAGCAGCTTAGAACTTGTCTGGGCACTCACTGAAGCTTTCTTT.

The genes are TRBV9 and TRBJ2-1; no clear D. Germline V gene data show CDR1 as SGDLS and CDR2 as YYNGEE. The germline V and J ends were trimmed by 1 base and 0 bases, with 5 bases remaining between them. The CDR3 sequence is 14 residues long. The DNA of the CDR3 is TGTGCCAGCAGCGTAATAGGCTCCTACAATGAGCAGTTCTTC. It is translated as CASSVIGSYNEQFF.

This chain uses TRBV6-1 with TRBJ1-2, with 9 bases identical to TRBD1. This CDR3 region has 12 residues. Germline loops: CDR1 MNHNS, CDR2 SASEGT. With 6 bases clipped from V and 12 bases from J, the junction kept 8 bases outside the gene matches. The CDR3 nucleotides are TGTGCCAGCAGGGACTTGGACAGGGGAGACACCTTC. Encoded protein: CASRDLDRGDTF.

This rearrangement joins TRBV28 to TRBJ2-2; 12 nucleotides line up with TRBD2. The CDR3 runs 16 residues. Germline V gene data show CDR1 as MDHEN and CDR2 as SYDVKM. After removal of 4 bases from V and 4 bases from J, the junction contained 4 bases not matched to a gene. This chain's CDR3 is CASSSSGRVPTGELFF. The CDR3 bases are TGTGCCAGCAGTTCTAGCGGGAGGGTCCCCACCGGGGAGCTGTTTTTT.

V and J are TRBV21-1 and TRBJ2-1; no DNA check was done on the table's D call, TRBD2. TRBV21-1 is flagged as a pseudogene. The CDR3 is made up of 13 amino acids. CDR3 DNA: TGTGCCAGCAGCTTACGTGGAGCTAGCGGGATTTTCTTC. Translation gives CASSLRGASGIFF.